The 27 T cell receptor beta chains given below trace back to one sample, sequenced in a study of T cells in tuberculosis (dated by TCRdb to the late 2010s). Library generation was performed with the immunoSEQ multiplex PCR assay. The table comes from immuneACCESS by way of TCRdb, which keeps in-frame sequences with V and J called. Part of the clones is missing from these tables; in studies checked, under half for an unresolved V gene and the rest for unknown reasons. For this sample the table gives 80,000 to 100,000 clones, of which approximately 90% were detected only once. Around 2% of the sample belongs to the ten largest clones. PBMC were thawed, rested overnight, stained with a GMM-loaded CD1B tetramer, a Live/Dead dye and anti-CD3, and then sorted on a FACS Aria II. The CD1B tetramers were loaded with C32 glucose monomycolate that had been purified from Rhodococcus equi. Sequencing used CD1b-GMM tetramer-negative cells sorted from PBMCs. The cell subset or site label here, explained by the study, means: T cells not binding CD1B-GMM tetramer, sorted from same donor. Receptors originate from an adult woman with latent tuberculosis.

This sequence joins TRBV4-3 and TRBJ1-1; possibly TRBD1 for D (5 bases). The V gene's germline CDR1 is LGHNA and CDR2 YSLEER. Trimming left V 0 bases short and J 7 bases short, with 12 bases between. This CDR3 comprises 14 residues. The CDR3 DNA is TGCGCCAGCAGCCAAGATCAGGGATCGGATGAAGCTTTCTTT. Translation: CASSQDQGSDEAFF.

CDR3 amino acids: CASSLGPGQGYTDTQYF. CDR3 nucleotides: TGTGCCAGCAGTCTCGGACCGGGACAGGGGTACACAGATACGCAGTATTTT. J is TRBJ2-3 and V is TRBV27; TRBD1 aligns across 10 bases. Germline CDR1 is MNHEY and CDR2 is SMNVEV (reference sequence). CDR3 length: 17 amino acids. Unmatched junction bases numbered 10, after V lost 5 bases and J lost 2 bases.

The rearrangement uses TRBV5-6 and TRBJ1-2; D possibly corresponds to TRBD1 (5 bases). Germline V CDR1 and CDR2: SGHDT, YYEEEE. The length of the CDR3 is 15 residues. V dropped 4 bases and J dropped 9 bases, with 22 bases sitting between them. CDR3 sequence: CASSAMGTSPRSYTF. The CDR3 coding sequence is TGTGCCAGCAGCGCAATGGGGACTTCTCCGAGGAGCTACACCTTC.

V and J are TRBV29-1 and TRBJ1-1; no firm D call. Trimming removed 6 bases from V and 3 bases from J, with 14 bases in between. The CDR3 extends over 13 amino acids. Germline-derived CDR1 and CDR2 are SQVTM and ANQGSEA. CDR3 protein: CSVARGRDTEAFF. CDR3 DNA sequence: TGCAGCGTAGCCAGAGGGAGGGACACTGAAGCTTTCTTT.

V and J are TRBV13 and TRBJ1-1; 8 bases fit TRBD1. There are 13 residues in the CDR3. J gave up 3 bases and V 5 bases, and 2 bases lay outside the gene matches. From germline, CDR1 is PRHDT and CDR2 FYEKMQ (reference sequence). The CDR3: CASSTGQDTEAFF. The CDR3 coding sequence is TGTGCCAGCAGCACGGGACAGGACACTGAAGCTTTCTTT. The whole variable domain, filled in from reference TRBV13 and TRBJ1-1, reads AAGVIQSPRHLIKEKRETATLKCYPIPRHDTVYWYQQGPGQDPQFLISFYEKMQSDKGSIPDRFSAQQFSDYHSELNMSSLELGDSALYFCASSTGQDTEAFFGQGTRLTVV.

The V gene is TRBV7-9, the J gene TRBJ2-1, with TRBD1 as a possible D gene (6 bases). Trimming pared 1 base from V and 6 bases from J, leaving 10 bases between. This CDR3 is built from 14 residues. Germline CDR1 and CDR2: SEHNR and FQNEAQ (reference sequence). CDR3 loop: CASSLEVGGNEQFF. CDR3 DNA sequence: TGTGCCAGCAGCTTAGAAGTAGGGGGCAATGAGCAGTTCTTC.

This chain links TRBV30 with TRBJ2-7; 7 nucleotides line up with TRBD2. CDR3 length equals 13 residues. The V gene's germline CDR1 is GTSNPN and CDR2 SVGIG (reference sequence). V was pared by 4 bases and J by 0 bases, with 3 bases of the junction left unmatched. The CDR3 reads CAWTSGTSYEQYF. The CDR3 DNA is TGTGCCTGGACTAGCGGAACCTCCTACGAGCAGTACTTC.

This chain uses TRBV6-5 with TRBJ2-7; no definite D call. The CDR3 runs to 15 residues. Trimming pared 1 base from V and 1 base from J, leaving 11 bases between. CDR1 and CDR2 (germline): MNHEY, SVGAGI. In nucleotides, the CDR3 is TGTGCCAGCAGTTACTACAGCCTCACATCCTACGAGCAGTACTTC. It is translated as CASSYYSLTSYEQYF.

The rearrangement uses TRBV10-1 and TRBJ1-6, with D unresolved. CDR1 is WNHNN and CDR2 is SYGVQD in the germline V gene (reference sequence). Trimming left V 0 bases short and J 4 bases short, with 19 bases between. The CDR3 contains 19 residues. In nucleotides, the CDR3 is TGCGCCAGCAGTGAGTCAATGTTAGAGAAAATCAGGTATAATTCACCCCTCCACTTT. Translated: CASSESMLEKIRYNSPLHF.

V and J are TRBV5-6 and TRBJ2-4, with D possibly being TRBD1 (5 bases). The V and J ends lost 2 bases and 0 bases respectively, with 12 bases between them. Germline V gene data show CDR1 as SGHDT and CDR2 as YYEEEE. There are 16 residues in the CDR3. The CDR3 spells CASSFRATLAKNIQYF. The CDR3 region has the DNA TGTGCCAGCAGCTTCAGGGCGACACTAGCCAAAAACATTCAGTACTTC.

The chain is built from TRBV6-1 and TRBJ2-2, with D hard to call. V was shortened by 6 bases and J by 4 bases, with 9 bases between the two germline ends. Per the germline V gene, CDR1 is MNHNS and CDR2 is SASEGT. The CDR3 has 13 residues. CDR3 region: CASRVTGTGELFF. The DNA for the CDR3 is TGTGCCAGCAGGGTGACGGGCACCGGGGAGCTGTTTTTT.

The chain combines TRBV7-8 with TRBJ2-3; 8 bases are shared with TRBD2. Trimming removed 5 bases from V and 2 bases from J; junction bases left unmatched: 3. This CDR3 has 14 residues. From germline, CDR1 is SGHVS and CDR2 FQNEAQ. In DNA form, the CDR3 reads TGTGCCAGCAGCCGGGGGGGGAACACAGATACGCAGTATTTT. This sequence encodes CASSRGGNTDTQYF.

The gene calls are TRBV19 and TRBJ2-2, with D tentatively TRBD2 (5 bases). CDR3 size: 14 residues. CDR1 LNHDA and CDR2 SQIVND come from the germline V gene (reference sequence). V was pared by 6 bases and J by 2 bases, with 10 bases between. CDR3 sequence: CASRPGVNTGELFF. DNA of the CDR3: TGTGCCAGTAGGCCCGGGGTTAACACCGGGGAGCTGTTTTTT.

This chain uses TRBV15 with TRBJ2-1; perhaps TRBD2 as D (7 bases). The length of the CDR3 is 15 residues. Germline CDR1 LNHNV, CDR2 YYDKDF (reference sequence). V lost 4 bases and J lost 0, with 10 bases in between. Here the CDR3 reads CATSKGGGSYNEQFF. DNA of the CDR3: TGTGCCACCAGCAAGGGGGGGGGCTCCTACAATGAGCAGTTCTTC.

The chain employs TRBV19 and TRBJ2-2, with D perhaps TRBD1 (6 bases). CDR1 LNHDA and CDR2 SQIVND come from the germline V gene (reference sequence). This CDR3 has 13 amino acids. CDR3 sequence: CATTGRSTGELFF. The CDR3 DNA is TGTGCTACTACAGGGCGAAGCACCGGGGAGCTGTTTTTT.

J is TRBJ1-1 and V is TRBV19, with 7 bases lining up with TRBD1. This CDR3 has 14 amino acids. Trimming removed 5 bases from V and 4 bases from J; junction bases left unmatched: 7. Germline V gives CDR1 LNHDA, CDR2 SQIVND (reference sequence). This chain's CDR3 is CASSAQGLFTEAFF. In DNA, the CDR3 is TGTGCCAGTAGTGCACAGGGGCTGTTCACTGAAGCTTTCTTT.

Here the CDR3 reads CATREFMNTEAFF. DNA for the CDR3: TGTGCCACCAGGGAGTTTATGAACACTGAAGCTTTCTTT. The chain links TRBV15 to TRBJ1-1, with D hard to call. Germline V gene sequence: CDR1 LNHNV, CDR2 YYDKDF (reference sequence). The CDR3 consists of 13 residues. V was trimmed by 6 bases and J by 0 bases, leaving 8 bases between them.

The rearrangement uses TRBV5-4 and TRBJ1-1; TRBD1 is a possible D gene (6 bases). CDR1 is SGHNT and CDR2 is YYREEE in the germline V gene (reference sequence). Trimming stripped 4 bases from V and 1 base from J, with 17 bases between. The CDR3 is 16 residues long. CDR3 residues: CASSLLPDRQNTEAFF. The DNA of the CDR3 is TGTGCCAGCAGCCTACTCCCGGACAGACAGAACACTGAAGCTTTCTTT.

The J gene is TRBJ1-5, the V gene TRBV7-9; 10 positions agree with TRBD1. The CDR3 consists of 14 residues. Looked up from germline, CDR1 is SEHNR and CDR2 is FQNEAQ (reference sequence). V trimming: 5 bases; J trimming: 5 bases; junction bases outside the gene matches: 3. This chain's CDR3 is CASSRQGADQPQHF. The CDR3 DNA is TGTGCCAGCAGCAGACAGGGGGCCGATCAGCCCCAGCATTTT.

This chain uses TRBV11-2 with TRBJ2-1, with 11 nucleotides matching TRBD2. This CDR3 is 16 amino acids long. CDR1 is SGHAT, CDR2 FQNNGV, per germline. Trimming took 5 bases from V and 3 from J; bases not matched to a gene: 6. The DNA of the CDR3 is TGTGCCAGCAGCCCTAGACTAGCGGGAATCTACAATGAGCAGTTCTTC. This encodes CASSPRLAGIYNEQFF.

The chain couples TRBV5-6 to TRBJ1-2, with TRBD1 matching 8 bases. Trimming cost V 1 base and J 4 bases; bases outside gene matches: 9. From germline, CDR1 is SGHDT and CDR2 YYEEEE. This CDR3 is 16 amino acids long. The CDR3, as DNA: TGTGCCAGCAGCTTGCTGGGACAGGCCGCAACCTATGGCTACACCTTC. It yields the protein CASSLLGQAATYGYTF. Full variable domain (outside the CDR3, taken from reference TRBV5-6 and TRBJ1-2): DAGVTQSPTHLIKTRGQQVTLRCSPKSGHDTVSWYQQALGQGPQFIFQYYEEEERQRGNFPDRFSGHQFPNYSSELNVNALLLGDSALYLCASSLLGQAATYGYTFGSGTRLTVV.

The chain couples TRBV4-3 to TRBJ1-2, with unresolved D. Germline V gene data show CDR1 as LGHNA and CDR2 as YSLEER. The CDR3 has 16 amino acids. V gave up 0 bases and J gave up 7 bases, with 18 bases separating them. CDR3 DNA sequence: TGCGCCAGCAGCCAAGAAGGCGGGAGACTTAGTGGTGGCTACACCTTC. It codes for CASSQEGGRLSGGYTF.

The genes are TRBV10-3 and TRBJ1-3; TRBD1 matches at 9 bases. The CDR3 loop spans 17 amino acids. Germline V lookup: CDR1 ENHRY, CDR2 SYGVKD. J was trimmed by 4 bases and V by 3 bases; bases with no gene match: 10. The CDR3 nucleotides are TGTGCCATCAGTGAACGGTCGGGACAGGGTGCCGGAAACACCATATATTTT. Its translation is CAISERSGQGAGNTIYF.

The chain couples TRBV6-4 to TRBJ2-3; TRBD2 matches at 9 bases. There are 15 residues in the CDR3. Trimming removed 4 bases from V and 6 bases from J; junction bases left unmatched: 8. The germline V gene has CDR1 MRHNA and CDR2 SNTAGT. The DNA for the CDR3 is TGTGCCAGCAGTGTTTCTAGCGGGGAGGCGGATACGCAGTATTTT. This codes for CASSVSSGEADTQYF.

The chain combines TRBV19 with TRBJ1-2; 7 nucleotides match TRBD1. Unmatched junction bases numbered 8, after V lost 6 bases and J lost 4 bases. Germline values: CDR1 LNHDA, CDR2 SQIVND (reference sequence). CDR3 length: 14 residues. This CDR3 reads CASSIPTGAYGYTF. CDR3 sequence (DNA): TGTGCCAGTAGCATACCTACAGGGGCCTATGGCTACACCTTC.

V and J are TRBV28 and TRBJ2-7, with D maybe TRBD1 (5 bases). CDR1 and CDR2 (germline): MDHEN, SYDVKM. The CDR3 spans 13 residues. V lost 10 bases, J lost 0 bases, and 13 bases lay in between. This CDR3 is CAIQGRSSYEQYV. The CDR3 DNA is TGTGCCATCCAGGGTCGGAGCTCCTACGAGCAGTACGTC.

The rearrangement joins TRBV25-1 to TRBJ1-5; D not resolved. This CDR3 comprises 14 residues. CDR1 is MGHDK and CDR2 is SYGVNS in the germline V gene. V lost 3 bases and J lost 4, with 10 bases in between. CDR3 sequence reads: CASSEGRLNQPQHF. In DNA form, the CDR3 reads TGTGCCAGCAGTGAGGGGAGGTTAAATCAGCCCCAGCATTTT.